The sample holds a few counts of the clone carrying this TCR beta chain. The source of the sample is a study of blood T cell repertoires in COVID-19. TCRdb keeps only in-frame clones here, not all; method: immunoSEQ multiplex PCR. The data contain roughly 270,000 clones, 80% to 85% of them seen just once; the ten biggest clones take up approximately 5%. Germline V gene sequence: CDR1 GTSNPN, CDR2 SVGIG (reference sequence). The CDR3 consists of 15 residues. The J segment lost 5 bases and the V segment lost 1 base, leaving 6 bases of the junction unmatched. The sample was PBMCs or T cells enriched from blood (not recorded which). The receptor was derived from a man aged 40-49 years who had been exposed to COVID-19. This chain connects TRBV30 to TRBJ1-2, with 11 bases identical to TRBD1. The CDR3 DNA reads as TGTGCCTGGAGTGGACAGGACAGGGGGCTGTATGGCTACACCTTC. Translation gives CAWSGQDRGLYGYTF.